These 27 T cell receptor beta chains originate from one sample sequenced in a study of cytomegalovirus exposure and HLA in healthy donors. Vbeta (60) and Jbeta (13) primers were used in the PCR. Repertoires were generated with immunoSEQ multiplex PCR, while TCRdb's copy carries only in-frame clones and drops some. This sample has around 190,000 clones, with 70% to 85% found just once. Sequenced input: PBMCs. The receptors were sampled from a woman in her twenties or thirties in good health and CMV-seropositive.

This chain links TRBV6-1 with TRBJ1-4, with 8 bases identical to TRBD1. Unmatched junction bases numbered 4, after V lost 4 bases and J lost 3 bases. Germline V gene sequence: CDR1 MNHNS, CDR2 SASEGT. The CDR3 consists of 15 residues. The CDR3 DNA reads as TGTGCCAGCAGTGGGACAGGGCGCGCTAATGAAAAACTGTTTTTT. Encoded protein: CASSGTGRANEKLFF.

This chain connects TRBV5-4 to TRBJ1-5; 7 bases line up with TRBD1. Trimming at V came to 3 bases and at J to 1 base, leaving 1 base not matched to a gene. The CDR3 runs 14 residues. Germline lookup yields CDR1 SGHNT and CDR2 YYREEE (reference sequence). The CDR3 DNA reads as TGTGCCAGCAGCTCAGGGGGAAGCAATCAGCCCCAGCATTTT. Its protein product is CASSSGGSNQPQHF.

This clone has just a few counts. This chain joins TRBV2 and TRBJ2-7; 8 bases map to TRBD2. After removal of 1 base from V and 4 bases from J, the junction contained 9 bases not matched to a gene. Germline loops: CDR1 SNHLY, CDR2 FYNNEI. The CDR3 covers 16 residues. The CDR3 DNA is TGTGCCAGCAGTGAAGGGGAAGCGGGAGAAGATTACGAGCAGTACTTC. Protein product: CASSEGEAGEDYEQYF.

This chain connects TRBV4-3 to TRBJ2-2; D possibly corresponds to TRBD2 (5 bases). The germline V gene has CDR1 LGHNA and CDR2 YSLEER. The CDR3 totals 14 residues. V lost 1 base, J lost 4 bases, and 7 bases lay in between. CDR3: CASSQAGSTGELFF. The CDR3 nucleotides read TGCGCCAGCAGCCAAGCGGGAAGCACCGGGGAGCTGTTTTTT.

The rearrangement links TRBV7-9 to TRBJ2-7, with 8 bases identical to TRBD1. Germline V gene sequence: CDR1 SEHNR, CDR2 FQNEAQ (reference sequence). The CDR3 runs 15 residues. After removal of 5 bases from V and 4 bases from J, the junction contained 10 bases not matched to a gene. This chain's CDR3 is CASSDAGTGLYEQYF. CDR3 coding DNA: TGTGCCAGCAGCGACGCAGGGACAGGACTATACGAGCAGTACTTC.

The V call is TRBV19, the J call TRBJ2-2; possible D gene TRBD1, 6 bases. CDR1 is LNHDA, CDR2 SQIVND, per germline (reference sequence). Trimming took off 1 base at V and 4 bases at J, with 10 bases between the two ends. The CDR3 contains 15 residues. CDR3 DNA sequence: TGTGCCAGTAGTATAGGTGGGGGCGGCACCGGGGAGCTGTTTTTT. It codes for CASSIGGGGTGELFF.

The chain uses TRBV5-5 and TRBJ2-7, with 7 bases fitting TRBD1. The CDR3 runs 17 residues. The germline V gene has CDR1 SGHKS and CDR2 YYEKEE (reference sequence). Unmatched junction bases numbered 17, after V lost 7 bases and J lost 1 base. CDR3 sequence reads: CASQHESQGVRSYEQYF. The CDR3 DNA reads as TGTGCCAGCCAGCATGAATCGCAGGGGGTACGATCCTACGAGCAGTACTTC.

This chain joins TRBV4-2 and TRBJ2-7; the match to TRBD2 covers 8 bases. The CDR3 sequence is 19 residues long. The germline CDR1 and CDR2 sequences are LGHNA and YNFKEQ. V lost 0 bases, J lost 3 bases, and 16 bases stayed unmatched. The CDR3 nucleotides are TGTGCCAGCAGCCAAGAACCCAACTTGGGGTTAGCGGGGTTCTACGAGCAGTACTTC. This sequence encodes CASSQEPNLGLAGFYEQYF.

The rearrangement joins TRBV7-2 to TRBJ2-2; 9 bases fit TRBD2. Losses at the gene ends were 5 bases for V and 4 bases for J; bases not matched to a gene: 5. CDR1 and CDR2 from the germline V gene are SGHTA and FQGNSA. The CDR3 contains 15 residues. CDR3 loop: CASSPAGGSTGELFF. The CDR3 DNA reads TGTGCCAGCAGCCCTGCGGGGGGGTCCACCGGGGAGCTGTTTTTT.

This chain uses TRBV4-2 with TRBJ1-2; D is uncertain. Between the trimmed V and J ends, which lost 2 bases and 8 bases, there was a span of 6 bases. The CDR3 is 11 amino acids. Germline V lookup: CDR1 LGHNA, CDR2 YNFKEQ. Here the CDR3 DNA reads TGTGCCAGCAGCCAACATGAGGGCTACACCTTC. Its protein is CASSQHEGYTF.

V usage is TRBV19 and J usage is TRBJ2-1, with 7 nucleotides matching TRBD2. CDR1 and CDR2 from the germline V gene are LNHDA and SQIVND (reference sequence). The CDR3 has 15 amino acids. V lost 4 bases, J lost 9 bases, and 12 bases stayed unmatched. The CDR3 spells CASSRERGGPGEQFF. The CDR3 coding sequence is TGTGCCAGTAGTAGGGAGCGGGGAGGGCCAGGTGAGCAGTTCTTC. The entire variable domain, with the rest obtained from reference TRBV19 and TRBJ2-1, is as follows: DGGITQSPKYLFRKEGQNVTLSCEQNLNHDAMYWYRQDPGQGLRLIYYSQIVNDFQKGDIAEGYSVSREKKESFPLTVTSAQKNPTAFYLCASSRERGGPGEQFFGPGTRLTVL.

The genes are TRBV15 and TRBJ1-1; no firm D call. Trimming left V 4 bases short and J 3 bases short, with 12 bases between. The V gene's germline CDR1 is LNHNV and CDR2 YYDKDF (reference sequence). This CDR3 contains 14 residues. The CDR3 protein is CATSTVTPDTEAFF. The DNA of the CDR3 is TGTGCCACCAGCACCGTGACACCAGACACTGAAGCTTTCTTT.

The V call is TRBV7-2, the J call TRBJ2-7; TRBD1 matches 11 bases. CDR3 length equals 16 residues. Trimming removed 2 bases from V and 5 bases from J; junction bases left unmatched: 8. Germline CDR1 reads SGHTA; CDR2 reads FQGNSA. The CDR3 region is CASSLLWDRGNDEQYF. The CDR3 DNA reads TGTGCCAGCAGCTTACTCTGGGACAGGGGGAACGACGAGCAGTACTTC.

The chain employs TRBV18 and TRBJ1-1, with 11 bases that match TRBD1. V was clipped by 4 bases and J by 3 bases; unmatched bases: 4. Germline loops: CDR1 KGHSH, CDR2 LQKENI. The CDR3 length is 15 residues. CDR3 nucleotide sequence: TGTGCCAGCTCACGGACAGGGGGCGCGGACACTGAAGCTTTCTTT. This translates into CASSRTGGADTEAFF.

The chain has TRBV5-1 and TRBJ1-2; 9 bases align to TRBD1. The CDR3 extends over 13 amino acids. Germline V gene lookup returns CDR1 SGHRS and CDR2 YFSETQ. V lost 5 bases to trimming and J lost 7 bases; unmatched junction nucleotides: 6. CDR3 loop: CASRLDRGGGYTF. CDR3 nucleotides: TGCGCCAGCAGACTCGACAGGGGGGGTGGCTACACCTTC.

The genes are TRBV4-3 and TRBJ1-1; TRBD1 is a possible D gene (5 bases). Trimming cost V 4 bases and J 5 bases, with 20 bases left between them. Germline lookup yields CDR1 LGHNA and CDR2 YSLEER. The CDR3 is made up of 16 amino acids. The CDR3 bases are TGCGCCAGCAGCCCCCGGACCCCAGGGTTAGGGACTGAAGCTTTCTTT. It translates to CASSPRTPGLGTEAFF.

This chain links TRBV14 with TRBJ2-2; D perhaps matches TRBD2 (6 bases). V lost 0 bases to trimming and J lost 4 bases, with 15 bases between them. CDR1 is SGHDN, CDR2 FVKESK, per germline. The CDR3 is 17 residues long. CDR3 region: CASSQDWDSVRTGELFF. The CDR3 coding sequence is TGTGCCAGCAGCCAAGATTGGGACTCAGTTCGCACCGGGGAGCTGTTTTTT.

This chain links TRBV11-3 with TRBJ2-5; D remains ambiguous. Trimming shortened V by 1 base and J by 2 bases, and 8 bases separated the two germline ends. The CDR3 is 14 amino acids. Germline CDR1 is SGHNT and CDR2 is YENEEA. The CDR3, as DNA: TGTGCCAGCAGCTTAGCAGGTTTTCAAGAGACCCAGTACTTC. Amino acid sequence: CASSLAGFQETQYF.

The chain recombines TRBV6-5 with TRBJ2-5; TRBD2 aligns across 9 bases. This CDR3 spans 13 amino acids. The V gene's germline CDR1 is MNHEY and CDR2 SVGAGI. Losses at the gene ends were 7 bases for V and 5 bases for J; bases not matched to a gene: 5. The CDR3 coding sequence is TGTGCCAGCACCGCGGGGGGGCGGGAGACCCAGTACTTC. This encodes CASTAGGRETQYF.

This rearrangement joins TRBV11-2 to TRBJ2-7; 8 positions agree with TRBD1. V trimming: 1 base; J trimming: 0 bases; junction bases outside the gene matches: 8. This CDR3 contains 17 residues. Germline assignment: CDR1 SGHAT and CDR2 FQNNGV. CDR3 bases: TGTGCCAGCAGCTTAGGTGTGTTGACAGGGGACTCCTACGAGCAGTACTTC. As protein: CASSLGVLTGDSYEQYF.

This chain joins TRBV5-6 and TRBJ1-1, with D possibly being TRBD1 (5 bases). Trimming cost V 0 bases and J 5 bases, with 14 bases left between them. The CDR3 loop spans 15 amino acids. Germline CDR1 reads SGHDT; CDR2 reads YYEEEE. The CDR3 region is CASSLAGGSGTEAFF. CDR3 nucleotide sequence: TGTGCCAGCAGCTTGGCCGGGGGGAGTGGAACTGAAGCTTTCTTT.

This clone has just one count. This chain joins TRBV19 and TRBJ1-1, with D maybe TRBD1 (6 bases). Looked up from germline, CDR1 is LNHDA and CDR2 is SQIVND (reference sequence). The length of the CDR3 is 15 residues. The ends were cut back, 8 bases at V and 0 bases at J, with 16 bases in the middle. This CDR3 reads CASHQGSLMNTEAFF. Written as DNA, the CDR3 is TGTGCCAGTCATCAGGGGTCTTTGATGAACACTGAAGCTTTCTTT.

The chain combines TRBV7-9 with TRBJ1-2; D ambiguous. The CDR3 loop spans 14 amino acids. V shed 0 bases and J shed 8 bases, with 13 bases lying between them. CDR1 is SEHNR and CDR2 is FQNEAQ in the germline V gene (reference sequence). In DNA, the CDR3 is TGTGCCAGCAGCTTAGCGAGCGGGTCTAGGGGCTACACCTTC. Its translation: CASSLASGSRGYTF. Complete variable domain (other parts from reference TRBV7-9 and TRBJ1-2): DTGVSQNPRHKITKRGQNVTFRCDPISEHNRLYWYRQTLGQGPEFLTYFQNEAQLEKSRLLSDRFSAERPKGSFSTLEIQRTEQGDSAMYLCASSLASGSRGYTFGSGTRLTVV.

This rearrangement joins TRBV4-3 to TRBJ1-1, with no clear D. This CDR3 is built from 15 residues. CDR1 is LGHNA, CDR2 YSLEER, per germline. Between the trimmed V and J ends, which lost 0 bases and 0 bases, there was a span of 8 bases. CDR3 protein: CASSQDAGMNTEAFF. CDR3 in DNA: TGCGCCAGCAGCCAAGATGCAGGAATGAACACTGAAGCTTTCTTT.

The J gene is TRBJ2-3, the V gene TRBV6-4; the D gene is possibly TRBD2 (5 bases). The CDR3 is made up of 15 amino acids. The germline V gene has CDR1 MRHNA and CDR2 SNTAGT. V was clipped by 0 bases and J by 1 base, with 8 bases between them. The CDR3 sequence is CASSDSEGGTDTQYF. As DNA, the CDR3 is TGTGCCAGCAGTGACTCAGAGGGAGGCACAGATACGCAGTATTTT.

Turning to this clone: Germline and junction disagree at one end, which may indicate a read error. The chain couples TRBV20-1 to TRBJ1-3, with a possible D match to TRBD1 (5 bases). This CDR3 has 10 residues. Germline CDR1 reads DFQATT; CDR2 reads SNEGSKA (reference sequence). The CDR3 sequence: CSARDSQPPF. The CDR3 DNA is TGCAGTGCCCGGGACTCTCAACCTCCATTT.

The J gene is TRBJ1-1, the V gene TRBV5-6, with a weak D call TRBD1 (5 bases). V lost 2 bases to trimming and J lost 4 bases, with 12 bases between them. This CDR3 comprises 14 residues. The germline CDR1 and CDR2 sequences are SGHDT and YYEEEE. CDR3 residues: CASSFRTGGTEAFF. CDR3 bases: TGTGCCAGCAGCTTTCGCACGGGGGGCACTGAAGCTTTCTTT.